Below are 17 T cell receptor beta chains sequenced from a single sample in a study of cytomegalovirus exposure and HLA in healthy donors. Profiled with immunoSEQ multiplex PCR; TCRdb holds only in-frame clones, not every one. The sample yields 110,000 to 150,000 clones, less than 95% seen once. The sequencing input was PBMCs. These receptors all come from a man aged 18-30 years in good health and CMV-seropositive.

The V and J genes are TRBV7-2 and TRBJ2-2; possible D gene TRBD2, 6 bases. The length of the CDR3 is 15 residues. The germline CDR1 and CDR2 sequences are SGHTA and FQGNSA. The germline V and J ends were trimmed by 5 bases and 6 bases, with 16 bases remaining between them. The CDR3 DNA reads as TGTGCCAGCAGCCATCGACTAGTTAGGGCCGGGGAGCTGTTTTTT. Translating gives CASSHRLVRAGELFF.

This clone was seen ten or more times. V is TRBV2 and J is TRBJ1-6; 11 nucleotides match TRBD1. The CDR3 runs to 16 residues. The V and J ends lost 2 bases and 7 bases, in that order; junction bases with no gene match: 4. Germline V lookup: CDR1 SNHLY, CDR2 FYNNEI. The CDR3 DNA follows: TGTGCCAGCAGTGAATTGGGACAGGGGGTGAATTCACCCCTCCACTTT. It translates to CASSELGQGVNSPLHF.

The rearrangement uses TRBV27 and TRBJ2-1; perhaps TRBD2 as D (5 bases). Germline CDR1 MNHEY, CDR2 SMNVEV (reference sequence). The CDR3 totals 16 residues. Trimming shortened V by 0 bases and J by 0 bases, and 9 bases separated the two germline ends. The CDR3 region is CASSLSRTSSYNEQFF. The CDR3 region has the DNA TGTGCCAGCAGTTTATCTCGAACTAGCTCCTACAATGAGCAGTTCTTC.

The chain is built from TRBV7-2 and TRBJ2-7; 11 bases match TRBD2. Germline V gene sequence: CDR1 SGHTA, CDR2 FQGNSA. V gave up 4 bases and J gave up 4 bases; unmatched junction bases: 9. CDR3 length equals 16 residues. CDR3 protein: CASSSVTSGTVYEQYF. DNA of the CDR3: TGTGCCAGCAGCTCAGTGACTAGCGGGACGGTGTACGAGCAGTACTTC.

The chain joins TRBV4-1 to TRBJ2-5; 16 nucleotides match TRBD2. Germline V CDR1 and CDR2: MGHRA, YSYEKL. Trimming removed 4 bases from V and 3 bases from J; junction bases left unmatched: 8. This CDR3 has 18 residues. The CDR3 nucleotides are TGCGCCAGCAGCCGAGGGACTAGCGGGAGGGGTGGAGAAGAGACCCAGTACTTC. Translated, it gives CASSRGTSGRGGEETQYF.

In nucleotides, the CDR3 is TGTGCCACCAGCAGAGATTCGGCAGGGGGCGCGAGTGGAGGGGAGCTGTTTTTT. Protein: CATSRDSAGGASGGELFF. V is TRBV15 and J is TRBJ2-2; 8 bases map to TRBD1. The V segment lost 0 bases and the J segment 8 bases; nucleotides outside the gene matches: 14. This CDR3 has 18 residues. Per germline, CDR1 LNHNV and CDR2 YYDKDF (reference sequence). The variable domain in full, completed from reference TRBV15 and TRBJ2-2, reads DAMVIQNPRYQVTQFGKPVTLSCSQTLNHNVMYWYQQKSSQAPKLLFHYYDKDFNNEADTPDNFQSRRPNTSFCFLDIRSPGLGDTAMYLCATSRDSAGGASGGELFFGEGSRLTVL.

J is TRBJ1-1 and V is TRBV2; D not resolved. V dropped 8 bases and J dropped 3 bases, with 16 bases sitting between them. CDR3 length equals 14 residues. Germline loops: CDR1 SNHLY, CDR2 FYNNEI. As DNA, the CDR3 is TGTGCCAGCTGTGGGAGGCTTGGGGACACTGAAGCTTTCTTT. It is translated as CASCGRLGDTEAFF.

CDR3 sequence reads: CASSLAGANYGYTF. In DNA form, the CDR3 reads TGTGCCAGCAGCTTGGCCGGGGCTAACTATGGCTACACCTTC. This chain connects TRBV5-6 to TRBJ1-2, with unresolved D. The germline V gene has CDR1 SGHDT and CDR2 YYEEEE. The CDR3 sequence is 14 residues long. Trimming cost V 0 bases and J 0 bases, with 6 bases left between them.

The chain couples TRBV27 to TRBJ2-7; 13 bases agree with TRBD2. V was clipped by 5 bases and J by 4 bases; unmatched bases: 14. CDR1 is MNHEY and CDR2 is SMNVEV in the germline V gene (reference sequence). The CDR3 spans 18 residues. Written as DNA, the CDR3 is TGTGCCAGCAGTCGAAAAAACTCCGGGACTAGCGGGATTTACGAGCAGTACTTC. Translation: CASSRKNSGTSGIYEQYF.

The rearrangement joins TRBV6-1 to TRBJ2-1; TRBD2 aligns across 9 bases. The J segment lost 2 bases and the V segment lost 8 bases, leaving 4 bases of the junction unmatched. The CDR3 length is 14 residues. CDR1 and CDR2 from the germline V gene are MNHNS and SASEGT. In DNA, the CDR3 is TGTGCCAGCCAGGGCGGGAGGGCCTACAATGAGCAGTTCTTC. It translates to CASQGGRAYNEQFF.

The J gene is TRBJ2-1, the V gene TRBV10-3; 7 nucleotides match TRBD2. Looked up from germline, CDR1 is ENHRY and CDR2 is SYGVKD. V lost 2 bases and J lost 9; bases outside the gene matches: 13. The CDR3 sequence is 16 residues long. The CDR3 nucleotides are TGTGCCATCAGTGAGCAAAGCGGGACCTCCCGGAGTGAGCAGTTCTTC. It specifies CAISEQSGTSRSEQFF.

This chain links TRBV7-6 with TRBJ2-1, with 9 bases identical to TRBD1. This CDR3 has 15 residues. CDR1 and CDR2 (germline): SGHVS, FNYEAQ. Trimming cost V 5 bases and J 7 bases; bases outside gene matches: 9. CDR3 nucleotides: TGTGCCAGCAGCGTTAGGACAGGGGAGTTTAATGAGCAGTTCTTC. Translated, it gives CASSVRTGEFNEQFF.

V is TRBV5-1 and J is TRBJ2-5; TRBD2 aligns across 11 bases. CDR3 length equals 16 residues. Germline values: CDR1 SGHRS, CDR2 YFSETQ. V was clipped by 4 bases and J by 2 bases; unmatched bases: 7. The CDR3 DNA sequence: TGCGCCAGCAGCCCACAACTAGCGGGAGCACAAGAGACCCAGTACTTC. Protein: CASSPQLAGAQETQYF.

The chain employs TRBV27 and TRBJ2-7; 9 bases align to TRBD1. V was pared by 3 bases and J by 6 bases, with 18 bases of the junction left unmatched. The length of the CDR3 is 18 residues. CDR1 is MNHEY, CDR2 SMNVEV, per germline (reference sequence). In DNA, the CDR3 is TGTGCCAGCAGTTTCTCCCTACAGGGGGCGAGGCTTCTGTGCGAGCAGTACTTC. It encodes CASSFSLQGARLLCEQYF.

V is TRBV19 and J is TRBJ2-7; 7 positions match TRBD1. J was trimmed by 2 bases and V by 4 bases; bases with no gene match: 8. CDR1 is LNHDA and CDR2 is SQIVND in the germline V gene (reference sequence). The CDR3 has 15 residues. The CDR3: CASSTRQGSAYEQYF. The DNA for the CDR3 is TGTGCCAGTAGTACCCGACAGGGATCGGCCTACGAGCAGTACTTC.

The table lists this clone with a count of one. The V and J genes are TRBV5-1 and TRBJ2-1; D is possibly TRBD1 (6 bases). CDR1 is SGHRS, CDR2 YFSETQ, per germline. The CDR3 length is 15 residues. The ends were cut back, 1 base at V and 8 bases at J, with 16 bases in the middle. The CDR3 DNA reads as TGCGCCAGCAGCTTGCGGGCAGGGGTCTTCGATGAGCAGTTCTTC. Translation: CASSLRAGVFDEQFF.

The rearrangement joins TRBV5-6 to TRBJ1-4; D unclear. The germline V gene encodes CDR1 SGHDT and CDR2 YYEEEE. The germline V and J ends were trimmed by 1 base and 8 bases, with 24 bases remaining between them. The CDR3 consists of 18 residues. The CDR3 region is CASSLMGQEGVFDEKLFF. The CDR3, as DNA: TGTGCCAGCAGCTTGATGGGTCAGGAGGGAGTTTTCGACGAAAAACTGTTTTTT.